This T cell receptor (beta chain) was captured in a study of T cell clonotyping in hematopoietic cell transplantation. The CDR3 is 15 residues long. Germline V gives CDR1 SGHVS, CDR2 FQNEAQ. Trimming shortened V by 5 bases and J by 3 bases, and 14 bases separated the two germline ends. Assay: immunoSEQ multiplex PCR; the TCRdb copy retains only in-frame clones and omits some. The repertoire consists of some 6,000 clones, with around nine tenths occurring once and the leading ten covering about 7.8%. A few counts support this clone. The chain has TRBV7-8 and TRBJ1-5, with D tentatively TRBD1 (5 bases). The source material was peripheral blood mononuclear cells, sampled 100 days after allogeneic stem cell transplant. This clonotype originated in a male patient aged 35-50 years who had an allogeneic stem cell transplant from an unrelated donor, so the T cells may come from the graft donor. Some clones in this sample may be carry-over from other donors' samples. CDR3 loop: CASSRDSNNNQPQHF. DNA for the CDR3: TGTGCCAGCAGCCGGGACTCGAACAACAATCAGCCCCAGCATTTT. The full variable domain, completed using reference TRBV7-8 and TRBJ1-5, is GAGVSQSPRYKVAKRGQDVALRCDPISGHVSLFWYQQALGQGPEFLTYFQNEAQLDKSGLPSDRFFAERPEGSVSTLKIQRTQQEDSAVYLCASSRDSNNNQPQHFGDGTRLSIL.